The clone carrying this TCR beta chain was seen at least ten times. Its antigen is undetermined. A universal primer site and UMIs were added as TCR cDNA was made by 5'RACE template switching. TCRdb ran MiXCR on the 5' RACE reads and lists one entry per CDR3 protein. The data contain about 310,000 distinct CDR3 sequences, more than 3% of them seen just once; the ten biggest clones take up around 20%. The record originates from a study of T cells after yellow fever vaccination. Study findings and constraints: Some clonotypes, a small share, were shared between CD4 and CD8 compartments. Most primary-vaccination clones reappeared after the booster (about 96% CD4, roughly 90% CD8).

Germline V gene data show CDR1 as SGHVS and CDR2 as FQNEAQ. V shed 6 bases and J shed 6 bases, with 10 bases lying between them. This CDR3 is built from 12 residues. This receptor was identified in a man aged 18 to 30 who received the YFV17D yellow fever vaccine. The J gene is TRBJ2-3, the V gene TRBV7-8; D may be TRBD1 or TRBD2 (5 bases each). Sequencing was performed on PBMCs, taken on the day of the yellow fever booster vaccination. CDR3 nucleotide sequence: TGTGCCAGCAGTAGAGGGACGGATACGCAGTATTTT. Its protein is CASSRGTDTQYF.